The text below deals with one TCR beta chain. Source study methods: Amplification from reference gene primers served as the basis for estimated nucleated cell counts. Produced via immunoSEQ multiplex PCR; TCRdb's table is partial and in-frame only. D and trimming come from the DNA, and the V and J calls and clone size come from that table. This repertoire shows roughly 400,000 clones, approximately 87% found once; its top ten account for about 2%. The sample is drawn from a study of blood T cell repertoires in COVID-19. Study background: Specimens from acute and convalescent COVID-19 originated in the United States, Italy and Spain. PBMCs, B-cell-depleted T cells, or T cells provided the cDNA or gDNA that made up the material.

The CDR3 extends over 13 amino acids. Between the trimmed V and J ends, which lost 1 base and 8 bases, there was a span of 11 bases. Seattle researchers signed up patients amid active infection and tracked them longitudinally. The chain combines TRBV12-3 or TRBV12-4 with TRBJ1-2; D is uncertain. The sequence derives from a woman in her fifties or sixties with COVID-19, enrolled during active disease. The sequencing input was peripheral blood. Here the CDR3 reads CASSLVGVGGYTF. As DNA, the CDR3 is TGTGCCAGCAGTTTAGTCGGGGTTGGAGGCTACACCTTC.